These T cell receptor beta chains were read from a single sample in a study of control samples from healthy donors and cancer patients. This table comes from immunoSEQ multiplex PCR, and its TCRdb copy is limited to in-frame clones, with some not included. Counted here are some 5,700 clones, around 72% occurring once; the ten biggest clones make up over 6.5%. Sequencing input: formalin-fixed, paraffin-embedded tissue. The receptor set was obtained from a male donor with melanoma. Both conserved end residues are part of each CDR3. The D gene is left open where the match is weak. A clone size is listed for some rows: how often the clone was seen (once, few, many), or a class if it is expanded.

TRBJ2-1 TRBD1 medium-sized TRBV7-9 CASSRQGGEQFF TGTGCCAGCAGCCGACAGGGTGGTGAGCAGTTCTTC
TRBJ2-3 - - TRBV4-3 CASSQRTPDTQYF TGCGCCAGCAGCCAACGGACGCCTGATACGCAGTATTTT
TRBJ1-1 - - TRBV24-1 CAPYYRAMNTEAFF TGTGCCCCCTATTACAGGGCGATGAACACTGAAGCTTTCTTT
TRBJ2-2 TRBD2 - TRBV19 CASSPRLAPTGELFF TGTGCCAGTAGTCCCCGACTAGCGCCTACCGGGGAGCTGTTTTTT
TRBJ1-6 TRBD1 - TRBV4-3 CASSRKRGGNSPLHF TGCGCCAGCAGCCGGAAGCGAGGGGGCAATTCACCCCTCCACTTT
TRBJ2-2 - - TRBV7-9 CASSPQTGELFF TGTGCCAGCAGCCCTCAGACCGGGGAGCTGTTTTTT
TRBJ2-1 - - TRBV27 CASSYRAMGSSYNEQFF TGTGCCAGCAGTTACAGGGCCATGGGAAGCTCCTACAATGAGCAGTTCTTC
TRBJ1-1 - - TRBV3-1/TRBV3-2 CASLGGGRNTEAFF TGTGCCAGCTTGGGGGGGGGCAGGAACACTGAAGCTTTCTTT
TRBJ1-1 TRBD1 few TRBV5-5 CASSPRPSRGANTEAFF TGTGCCAGCAGCCCCAGACCCTCCAGGGGGGCGAACACTGAAGCTTTCTTT
TRBJ2-1 - - TRBV7-2 CASSLAGSVYNEQFF TGTGCCAGCAGCTTAGCCGGTAGCGTCTACAATGAGCAGTTCTTC
TRBJ2-7 - - TRBV27 CASSLSIPPRGYEQYF TGTGCCAGCAGTTTATCGATTCCGCCCCGGGGCTACGAGCAGTACTTC